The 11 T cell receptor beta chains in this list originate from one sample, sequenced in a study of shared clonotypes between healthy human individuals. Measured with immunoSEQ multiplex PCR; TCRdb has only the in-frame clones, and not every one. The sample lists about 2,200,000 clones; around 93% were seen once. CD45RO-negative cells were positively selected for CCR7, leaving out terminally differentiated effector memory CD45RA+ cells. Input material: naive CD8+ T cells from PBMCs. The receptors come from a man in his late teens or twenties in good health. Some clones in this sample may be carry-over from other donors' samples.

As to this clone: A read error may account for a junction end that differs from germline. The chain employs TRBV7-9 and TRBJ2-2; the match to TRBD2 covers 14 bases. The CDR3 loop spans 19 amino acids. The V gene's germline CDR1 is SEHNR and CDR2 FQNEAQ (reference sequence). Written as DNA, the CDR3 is TGTGCCAGCAGCCGACAGGGACTAGCGGGAGTGCCCGACACCGGGAAGCTGTTTTTT. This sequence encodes CASSRQGLAGVPDTGKLFF.

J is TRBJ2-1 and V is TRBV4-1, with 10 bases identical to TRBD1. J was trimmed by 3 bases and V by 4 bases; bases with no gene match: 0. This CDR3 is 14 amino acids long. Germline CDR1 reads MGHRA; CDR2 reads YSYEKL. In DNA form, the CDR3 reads TGCGCCAGCAGCCGGACAGGGGGCTACAATGAGCAGTTCTTC. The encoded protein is CASSRTGGYNEQFF.

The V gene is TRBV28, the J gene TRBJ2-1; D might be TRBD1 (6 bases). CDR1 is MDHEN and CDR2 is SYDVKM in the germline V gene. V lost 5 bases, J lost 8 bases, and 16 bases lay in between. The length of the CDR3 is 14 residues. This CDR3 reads CASSPWDQGYEQFF. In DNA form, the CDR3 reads TGTGCCAGCAGTCCATGGGACCAGGGGTATGAGCAGTTCTTC.

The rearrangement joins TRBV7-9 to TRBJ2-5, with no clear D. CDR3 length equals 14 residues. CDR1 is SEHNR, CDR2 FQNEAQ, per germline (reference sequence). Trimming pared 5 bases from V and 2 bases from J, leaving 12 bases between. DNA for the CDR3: TGTGCCAGCAGCCTTAAGACGGGTCAAGAGACCCAGTACTTC. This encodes CASSLKTGQETQYF.

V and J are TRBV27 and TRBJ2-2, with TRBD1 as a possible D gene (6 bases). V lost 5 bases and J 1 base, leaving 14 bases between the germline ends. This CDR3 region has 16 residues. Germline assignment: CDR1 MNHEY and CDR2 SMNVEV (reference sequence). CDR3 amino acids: CASSGQTGLNTGELFF. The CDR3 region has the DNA TGTGCCAGCAGTGGCCAAACAGGGCTGAACACCGGGGAGCTGTTTTTT.

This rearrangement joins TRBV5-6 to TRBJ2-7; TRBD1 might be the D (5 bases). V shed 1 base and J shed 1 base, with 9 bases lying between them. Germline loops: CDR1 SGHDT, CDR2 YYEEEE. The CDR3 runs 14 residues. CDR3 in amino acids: CASSLFGQSYEQYF. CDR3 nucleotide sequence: TGTGCCAGCAGCTTGTTCGGACAATCCTACGAGCAGTACTTC. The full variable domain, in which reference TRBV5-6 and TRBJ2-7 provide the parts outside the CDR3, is DAGVTQSPTHLIKTRGQQVTLRCSPKSGHDTVSWYQQALGQGPQFIFQYYEEEERQRGNFPDRFSGHQFPNYSSELNVNALLLGDSALYLCASSLFGQSYEQYFGPGTRLTVT.

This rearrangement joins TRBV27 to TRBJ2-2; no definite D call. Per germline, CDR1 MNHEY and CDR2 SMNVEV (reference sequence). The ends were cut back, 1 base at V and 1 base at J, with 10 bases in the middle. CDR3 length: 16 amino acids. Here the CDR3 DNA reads TGTGCCAGCAGTTTATTGCCCAGACAGAACACCGGGGAGCTGTTTTTT. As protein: CASSLLPRQNTGELFF.

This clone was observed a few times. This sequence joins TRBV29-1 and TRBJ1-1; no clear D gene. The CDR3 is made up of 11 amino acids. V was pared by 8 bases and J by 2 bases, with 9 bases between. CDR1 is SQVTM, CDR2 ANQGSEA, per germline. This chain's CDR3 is CSSSVNTEAFF. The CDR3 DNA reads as TGCAGCTCCTCCGTCAACACTGAAGCTTTCTTT.

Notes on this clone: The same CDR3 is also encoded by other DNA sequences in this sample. As DNA, the CDR3 is TGTGCCAGCAGCTTAGCGGTGTACGAGCAGTACTTC. Residues: CASSLAVYEQYF. The chain is built from TRBV11-2 and TRBJ2-7; D gene ambiguous. The germline CDR1 and CDR2 sequences are SGHAT and FQNNGV. This CDR3 is 12 amino acids long. The ends were cut back, 1 base at V and 4 bases at J, with 5 bases in the middle.

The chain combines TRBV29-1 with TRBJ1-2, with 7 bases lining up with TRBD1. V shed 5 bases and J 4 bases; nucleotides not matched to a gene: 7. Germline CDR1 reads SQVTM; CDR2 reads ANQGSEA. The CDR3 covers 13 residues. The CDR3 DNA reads TGCAGCGTTAAGACAGGGACCCGCTATGGCTACACCTTC. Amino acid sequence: CSVKTGTRYGYTF.

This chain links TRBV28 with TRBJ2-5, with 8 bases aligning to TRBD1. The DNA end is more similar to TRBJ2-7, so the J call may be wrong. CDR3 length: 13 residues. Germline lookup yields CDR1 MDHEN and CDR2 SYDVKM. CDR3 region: CASSRQGRYEQYF. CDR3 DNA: TGTGCCAGCAGTCGACAGGGGCGGTACGAGCAGTACTTC.